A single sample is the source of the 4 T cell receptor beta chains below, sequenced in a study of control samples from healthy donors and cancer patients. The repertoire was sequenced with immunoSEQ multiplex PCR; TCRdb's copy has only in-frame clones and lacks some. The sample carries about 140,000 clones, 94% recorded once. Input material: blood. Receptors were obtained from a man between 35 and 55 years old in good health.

The CDR3 DNA is TGTGCCAGCAGACCGACAGGGTCCTCTGGAAACACCATATATTTT. Its protein is CASRPTGSSGNTIYF. The rearrangement links TRBV6-1 to TRBJ1-3; 7 bases map to TRBD1. The CDR3 is 15 amino acids. V was clipped by 6 bases and J by 0 bases; unmatched bases: 5. The germline gives CDR1 MNHNS, CDR2 SASEGT.

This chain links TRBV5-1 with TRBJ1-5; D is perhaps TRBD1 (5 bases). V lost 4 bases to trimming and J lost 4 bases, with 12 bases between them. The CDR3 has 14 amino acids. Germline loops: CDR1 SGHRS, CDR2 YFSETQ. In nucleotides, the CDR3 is TGCGCCAGCAGCCGGGACGGGCAAAATCAGCCCCAGCATTTT. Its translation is CASSRDGQNQPQHF.

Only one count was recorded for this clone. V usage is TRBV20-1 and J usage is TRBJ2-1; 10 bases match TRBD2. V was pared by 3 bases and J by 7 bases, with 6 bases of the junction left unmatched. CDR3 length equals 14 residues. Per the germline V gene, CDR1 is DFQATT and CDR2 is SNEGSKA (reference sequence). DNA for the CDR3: TGCAGTGCTAGTCTAGCGGGAGTTACAAATGAGCAGTTCTTC. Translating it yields CSASLAGVTNEQFF.

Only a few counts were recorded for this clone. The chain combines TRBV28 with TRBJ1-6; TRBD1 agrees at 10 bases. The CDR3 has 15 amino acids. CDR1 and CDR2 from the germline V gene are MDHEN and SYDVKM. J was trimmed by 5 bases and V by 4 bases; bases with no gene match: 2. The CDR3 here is CASSSGTGDNSPLHF. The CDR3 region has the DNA TGTGCCAGCAGTTCCGGGACAGGGGATAATTCACCCCTCCACTTT. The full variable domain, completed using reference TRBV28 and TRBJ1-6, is DVKVTQSSRYLVKRTGEKVFLECVQDMDHENMFWYRQDPGLGLRLIYFSYDVKMKEKGDIPEGYSVSREKKERFSLILESASTNQTSMYLCASSSGTGDNSPLHFGNGTRLTVT.